This T cell receptor beta chain was obtained from a study of T cell responses to AZD1222 COVID-19 vaccine. The CDR3 is 14 amino acids. V was clipped by 6 bases and J by 0 bases; unmatched bases: 4. Germline CDR1 reads MGHDK; CDR2 reads SYGVNS. Produced via immunoSEQ multiplex PCR; TCRdb's table is partial and in-frame only. The repertoire holds over 150,000 clones, with 88% as singletons. Concerning this clone itself: The antigen is not known.

Whole-study findings and limits: Per reports, nearly half of all spike-specific TCRs target regions that are unmutated in variants. There were mostly white British donors and more females than males, and clonal diversity was possibly underestimated. Seropositive status at baseline applied to only six AZD1222 recipients. Vaccination with two AZD1222 doses was followed by a rise in Spike-specific TCR breadth and depth.

This receptor was obtained from an adult in good health. The chain combines TRBV25-1 with TRBJ1-1, with 7 positions matching TRBD1. The sequencing used peripheral blood, collected on day 0 of AZD1222 vaccination. CDR3 amino acids: CASSLGTVNTEAFF. CDR3 DNA: TGTGCCAGCAGCCTCGGGACAGTGAACACTGAAGCTTTCTTT.